The table lists the clone carrying this T cell receptor (beta chain) with a few counts. Its antigen remains unknown. This sample was taken from a study of shared clonotypes between healthy human individuals. Study results and caveats: Among four donors, roughly 5.4% of naive CD4 clonotypes were found in common. Genetic and exposure-history diversity was limited by the small donor number. Larger estimated richness was generally recorded for naive subsets relative to memory subsets.

From germline, CDR1 is DFQATT and CDR2 SNEGSKA (reference sequence). The CDR3 length is 11 residues. Trimming shortened V by 7 bases and J by 2 bases, and 8 bases separated the two germline ends. TCRdb's copy holds only in-frame clones and misses some; the assay was immunoSEQ multiplex PCR. The data contain millions of clones, 80% to 95% of them seen just once; the ten biggest clones take up about 0.39%. Into CD45RA+ naive and CD45RA-negative memory subsets, the CD4+ cells were split. This chain links TRBV20-1 with TRBJ1-2; D may be TRBD1 (6 bases). Sequenced material: naive CD4+ T cells from PBMCs. Specified subset: CD45RA+ positively selected. The clonotype comes from a man between 18 and 35 years old in good health. Some clones in this sample may be carry-over from other donors' samples. In DNA form, the CDR3 reads TGCAGTGAGAGGGGGAACTATGGCTACACCTTC. Translated: CSERGNYGYTF.